The table lists the clone carrying this TCR beta chain with a count of one. V lost 5 bases and J lost 2, with 13 bases in between. CDR3 size: 16 residues. CDR1 is SEHNR and CDR2 is FQNEAQ in the germline V gene (reference sequence). This sample is part of a study of blood T cell repertoires in COVID-19. Turning to the study itself: Spain, Italy and the United States supplied samples that represented acute and convalescent COVID-19.

In the original processing: Researchers report that nucleated cell counts were estimated from reference gene primer amplification. Data came from immunoSEQ multiplex PCR; TCRdb stores just in-frame clones and leaves some out. The V and J calls and clone size are taken from that table; D and trimming were inferred from the DNA. The sample has 260,000 or so clones, nearly 90% seen once. The J gene is TRBJ2-6, the V gene TRBV7-9; D might be TRBD1 (6 bases). Specimen: peripheral blood. This TCR derives from a human donor in a cohort sampled during active COVID-19. The CDR3: CASSLMDSAGANVLTF. The CDR3, as DNA: TGTGCCAGCAGCCTAATGGACAGCGCTGGGGCCAACGTCCTGACTTTC.